The rows below give T cell receptor beta chains drawn from one sample of a study of post-analysis software for immune sequencing data. TCRdb redid the calling of the PCR reads with MiXCR, one entry per CDR3 protein. The data show 740,000 or so distinct CDR3 sequences, with approximately 53% seen just once and about 4.5% held by the top ten. The sequencing input was blood. These receptors were taken from a girl aged 10-17 years with multiple sclerosis. Both conserved end residues are part of each CDR3. Fields, in order: D gene, clone size, J gene, V gene, CDR3 protein, CDR3 DNA. D genes are given only for firm matches. Size is omitted from some rows. Given values are once, few, many or a class for expanded clones.

>NA|NA|TRBJ2-3|TRBV15
CATSGPSTDTQYF
TGTGCCACCAGCGGTCCTAGCACAGATACGCAGTATTTT
>NA|NA|TRBJ2-5|TRBV12-3/TRBV12-4
CASSLGGPSTSQETQYF
TGTGCCAGCAGTTTAGGGGGGCCAAGCACCTCACAAGAGACCCAGTACTTC
>TRBD2|NA|TRBJ2-1|TRBV5-1
CASRPPGAGGPNEQFF
TGCGCCAGCAGGCCCCCGGGAGCGGGGGGGCCCAATGAGCAGTTCTTC
>NA|NA|TRBJ2-7|TRBV6-1
CASSEGLIPYEQYF
TGTGCCAGCAGCGAAGGACTAATTCCCTACGAGCAGTACTTC
>TRBD2|once|TRBJ2-7|TRBV7-2
CASTFSSTSGYEQYF
TGTGCCAGCACCTTTTCATCGACTAGCGGCTACGAGCAGTACTTC
>NA|few|TRBJ1-1|TRBV29-1
CSVEGGGNTEAFF
TGCAGCGTTGAAGGGGGGGGGAACACTGAAGCTTTCTTT
>TRBD1|NA|TRBJ2-3|TRBV29-1
CSVEGYRGRTDTQYF
TGCAGCGTTGAGGGATACAGGGGAAGGACAGATACGCAGTATTTT
>TRBD2|NA|TRBJ2-7|TRBV14
CASSPSGTSGRAYEQYF
TGTGCCAGCAGCCCCTCCGGGACTAGCGGGAGGGCCTACGAGCAGTACTTC
>TRBD1|NA|TRBJ2-5|TRBV6-6
CASSYGTGLGGTQYF
TGTGCCAGCAGTTACGGGACAGGCCTAGGGGGGACCCAGTACTTC
>NA|NA|TRBJ2-7|TRBV20-1
CSASPGTVSYEQYF
TGCAGTGCTAGCCCAGGGACCGTCTCCTACGAGCAGTACTTC
>NA|NA|TRBJ1-6|TRBV21-1
CASSNLGGYNSPLHF
TGTGCCAGCAGCAACTTGGGCGGCTATAATTCACCCCTCCACTTT
>TRBD2|NA|TRBJ2-3|TRBV20-1
CSAGGEGPLTDTQYF
TGCAGTGCTGGGGGGGAGGGACCTCTCACAGATACGCAGTATTTT
>NA|NA|TRBJ2-5|TRBV7-3
CASSLPPQETQYF
TGTGCCAGCAGCTTACCACCTCAAGAGACCCAGTACTTC
>NA|few|TRBJ2-1|TRBV29-1
CSVVRESNEQFF
TGCAGCGTTGTACGGGAATCCAATGAGCAGTTCTTC
>TRBD2|few|TRBJ2-5|TRBV14
CASSQTAGLAEPRLSTQYF
TGTGCCAGCAGCCAAACCGCCGGACTAGCGGAGCCCAGGTTATCGACCCAGTACTTC
>TRBD1|NA|TRBJ2-5|TRBV7-9
CASSITGTGGETQYF
TGTGCCAGCAGCATAACCGGGACAGGGGGAGAGACCCAGTACTTC
>NA|NA|TRBJ2-7|TRBV3-1
CASSQDLRPQYEQYF
TGTGCCAGCAGCCAAGATCTGAGACCGCAGTACGAGCAGTACTTC
>NA|NA|TRBJ2-5|TRBV20-1
CSAAFSRRETQYF
TGCAGTGCTGCCTTTAGTAGGAGAGAGACCCAGTACTTC
>TRBD1|NA|TRBJ1-4|TRBV5-1
CASSLGQGDYEKLFF
TGCGCCAGCAGCTTAGGACAGGGGGATTATGAAAAACTGTTTTTT
>TRBD1|NA|TRBJ2-5|TRBV29-1
CSVRRDRGLETQYF
TGCAGCGTCAGACGGGACAGGGGGTTGGAGACCCAGTACTTC
>NA|once|TRBJ2-1|TRBV20-1
CSASPGVAAYNEQFF
TGCAGTGCTTCGCCCGGAGTAGCGGCGTACAATGAGCAGTTCTTC
>NA|many|TRBJ2-1|TRBV20-1
CSATEGRDYNEQFF
TGCAGTGCTACGGAAGGGCGGGACTACAATGAGCAGTTCTTC
>NA|NA|TRBJ2-3|TRBV10-3
CAISEWGMDTQYF
TGTGCCATCAGTGAATGGGGGATGGATACGCAGTATTTT
>TRBD2|NA|TRBJ2-5|TRBV5-1
CASSLAPSGGSETQYF
TGCGCCAGCAGCTTGGCCCCTAGCGGGGGATCAGAGACCCAGTACTTC
>NA|NA|TRBJ1-1|TRBV5-1
CASSTSGGGEAFF
TGCGCCAGCAGCACCTCGGGGGGGGGTGAAGCTTTCTTT
>TRBD2|NA|TRBJ2-7|TRBV14
CASSQVRLAGAYEQYF
TGTGCCAGCAGCCAAGTCCGACTAGCTGGCGCCTACGAGCAGTACTTC
>NA|once|TRBJ2-3|TRBV18
CASSPALGTDTQYF
TGTGCCAGCTCACCCGCCTTAGGGACAGATACGCAGTATTTT
>NA|NA|TRBJ2-7|TRBV27
CASSLVGGDWQYYEQYF
TGTGCCAGCAGTTTAGTCGGCGGAGATTGGCAATACTACGAGCAGTACTTC
>NA|NA|TRBJ2-4|TRBV6-1
CASSDSGSWNIQYF
TGTGCCAGCAGTGATTCCGGGAGTTGGAACATTCAGTACTTC
>NA|NA|TRBJ1-5|TRBV7-3
CASSSRDTYSNQPQHF
TGTGCCAGCAGCTCCCGGGACACCTATAGCAATCAGCCCCAGCATTTT
>TRBD2|NA|TRBJ2-7|TRBV7-8
CASSLIAGGLFEQYF
TGTGCCAGCAGCTTAATAGCGGGAGGGCTTTTCGAGCAGTACTTC
>TRBD1|few|TRBJ2-7|TRBV20-1
CSGAGTGSYEQYF
TGCAGTGGGGCCGGGACAGGCTCTTACGAGCAGTACTTC
>TRBD1|NA|TRBJ1-5|TRBV6-2/TRBV6-3
CASRVTPGRGRDQPQHF
TGTGCCAGCAGAGTGACCCCCGGCAGGGGGCGCGATCAGCCCCAGCATTTT
>TRBD1|NA|TRBJ1-2|TRBV20-1
CSARTQGNYGYTF
TGCAGTGCTAGGACACAGGGGAACTATGGCTACACCTTC
>TRBD2|NA|TRBJ2-1|TRBV20-1
CSYSGRRAYNEQFF
TGCAGTTACTCCGGGAGGCGGGCTTACAATGAGCAGTTCTTC
>NA|few|TRBJ2-7|TRBV7-2
CASTPHQATYEQYF
TGTGCCAGCACCCCTCATCAGGCGACCTACGAGCAGTACTTC
>TRBD1|NA|TRBJ2-1|TRBV5-1
CASTQGQYYNEQFF
TGCGCCAGCACCCAGGGACAGTATTACAATGAGCAGTTCTTC
>TRBD2|once|TRBJ2-1|TRBV30
CAWSQTRKVAGGSYNEQFF
TGTGCCTGGAGTCAGACCAGAAAGGTAGCGGGAGGCTCCTACAATGAGCAGTTCTTC
>NA|few|TRBJ2-1|TRBV5-1
CASSLQEGWAYNEQFF
TGCGCCAGCAGCCTACAGGAGGGGTGGGCCTACAATGAGCAGTTCTTC
>NA|NA|TRBJ2-7|TRBV29-1
CSVESRESYEQYF
TGCAGCGTTGAGAGTAGGGAATCCTACGAGCAGTACTTC
>NA|many|TRBJ2-7|TRBV6-2/TRBV6-3
CASSYSNVPYEQYF
TGTGCCAGCAGTTACTCGAACGTACCCTACGAGCAGTACTTC
>NA|NA|TRBJ1-1|TRBV5-1
CASSRRGSPEAFF
TGCGCCAGCAGCAGGCGGGGGAGCCCTGAAGCTTTCTTT
>NA|NA|TRBJ2-7|TRBV12-3/TRBV12-4
CASRETNRDHEQYF
TGTGCCAGCAGGGAGACTAACAGGGACCACGAGCAGTACTTC
>NA|NA|TRBJ2-7|TRBV7-2
CASSLAGPQGTYEQYF
TGTGCCAGCAGCTTAGCCGGGCCCCAGGGGACCTACGAGCAGTACTTC
>NA|NA|TRBJ2-7|TRBV20-1
CSARLPQLDYEQYF
TGCAGTGCTAGGCTGCCCCAACTAGACTACGAGCAGTACTTC
>TRBD2|few|TRBJ2-4|TRBV7-2
CASSLRLAGRDKNIQYF
TGTGCCAGCAGCCTCCGACTAGCCGGAAGGGACAAAAACATTCAGTACTTC
>TRBD2|NA|TRBJ2-1|TRBV27
CASSWGTTNNEQFF
TGTGCCAGCAGTTGGGGGACTACTAACAATGAGCAGTTCTTC
>TRBD1|NA|TRBJ2-7|TRBV12-3/TRBV12-4
CASSLAPQGVRNEQYF
TGTGCCAGCAGTTTAGCGCCACAGGGGGTACGAAATGAGCAGTACTTC
>TRBD2|NA|TRBJ2-3|TRBV15
CATSGVLAGAGDTQYF
TGTGCCACCAGCGGGGTCTTAGCGGGGGCTGGGGATACGCAGTATTTT
>NA|NA|TRBJ2-2|TRBV27
CASRYTGELFF
TGTGCCAGTAGATACACCGGGGAGCTGTTTTTT
>NA|few|TRBJ2-3|TRBV5-1
CASRPRTSTDTQYF
TGCGCCAGCAGACCCCGGACTAGCACAGATACGCAGTATTTT
>TRBD1|NA|TRBJ2-2|TRBV20-1
CSARDQGAGELFF
TGCAGTGCTAGAGACCAGGGGGCCGGGGAGCTGTTTTTT
>NA|NA|TRBJ2-5|TRBV20-1
CSATHGLGGQETQYF
TGCAGTGCTACCCATGGGCTTGGGGGGCAAGAGACCCAGTACTTC
>TRBD1|NA|TRBJ1-2|TRBV6-1
CASSVSQGGSYTF
TGTGCCAGCAGTGTATCACAGGGGGGTAGCTACACCTTC
>TRBD1|few|TRBJ2-7|TRBV5-1
CASSQGQGGREQYF
TGCGCCAGCAGCCAGGGACAGGGAGGGCGCGAGCAGTACTTC